The present T cell receptor (beta chain) was sequenced within a study of blood T cells in healthy people across ages. The sample holds many counts of this clonotype. Germline CDR1 SGHTA, CDR2 FQGNSA. V shed 5 bases, J shed 0 bases, and the junction held 1 base outside the gene matches. This CDR3 has 14 amino acids. A second PCR of roughly 7 to 11 cycles used a sample-barcoded 5' primer and a J-beta primer mix. Each CDR3 protein is one row after TCRdb ran MiXCR on the 5' RACE reads. The table shows approximately 780,000 distinct CDR3 sequences, with roughly 26% occurring only once. The same data also went into a second study, on T cells of mothers and their children.

V and J are TRBV7-2 and TRBJ2-3; 8 bases are a match to TRBD1. Material: blood. The receptor was derived from a boy between 10 and 17 years old in good health. CDR3 region: CASSRDRSTDTQYF. The CDR3 bases are TGTGCCAGCAGCCGGGACAGGAGCACAGATACGCAGTATTTT.